A selection of T cell receptor beta chains follows, all from one sample in a study of T cell repertoires in cytomegalovirus infection. Antigens for these TCRs are unknown. Via MiXCR, TCRdb re-called the reads, giving one row per CDR3 protein. The sample records some 920,000 distinct CDR3 sequences, about a third being singletons. The sequencing here drew on cultured CD8+ T cells from PBMCs, taken from culture after CMV antigen stimulation. The receptor source for this set is a human donor in good health (CMV status not recorded). Some clones in this sample may be carry-over from other donors' samples. Each CDR3 is given with its conserved first and last residue. D genes are given only for firm matches. Not every row has a clone size; where given, it reads once, few, many or a size class.

TRBV7-9	TRBJ2-5	many	TRBD1	TGTGCCAGCAGCCGTACGAGACAGGGGGCCTCCGTCCTAGAGACCCAGTACTTC	CASSRTRQGASVLETQYF
TRBV7-2	TRBJ2-5	-	-	TGTGCCAGCAGCGCCCGGGGGGAGACCCAGTACTTC	CASSARGETQYF
TRBV5-1	TRBJ1-1	-	-	TGCGCCAGCAGCTTGGAAATATCCGGGGGCGGCTCTGAAGCTTTCTTT	CASSLEISGGGSEAFF
TRBV7-9	TRBJ2-7	-	TRBD1	TGTGCCAGCAGCAACGGACAGGGGGCGTACGAGCAGTACTTC	CASSNGQGAYEQYF
TRBV7-6	TRBJ2-3	-	TRBD2	TGTGCCAGCAGCTACCGAGTACTAGCGGGGGGCGCGGATACGCAGTATTTT	CASSYRVLAGGADTQYF
TRBV4-2	TRBJ1-1	-	-	TGTGCCAGCAGCCAAGTTAGTACGGGGAGGAACACTGAAGCTTTCTTT	CASSQVSTGRNTEAFF
TRBV27	TRBJ1-4	-	-	TGTGCCAGCAGGGGACCGGTTGCAACTAATGAAAAACTGTTTTTT	CASRGPVATNEKLFF
TRBV10-3	TRBJ2-1	-	-	TGTGCCATCAGTGGGGAGACAGACTCCTACAATGAGCAGTTCTTC	CAISGETDSYNEQFF
TRBV27	TRBJ2-2	-	-	TGTGCCAGTACCCTAGCGCCAACCACCGGGGAGCTGTTTTTT	CASTLAPTTGELFF
TRBV2	TRBJ1-1	few	-	TGTGCCAGCAGGGAAAGCGAGGGATTGAACACTGAAGCTTTCTTT	CASRESEGLNTEAFF
TRBV20-1	TRBJ1-3	-	TRBD1	TGCAGTGCCCCGGGACAGGGTGAAAACACCATATATTTT	CSAPGQGENTIYF
TRBV7-4	TRBJ2-2	-	TRBD1	TGTGCCAGCAGCTTAGTTCGGCTGGGACAGACGAACACCGGGGAGCTGTTTTTT	CASSLVRLGQTNTGELFF
TRBV24-1	TRBJ1-5	few	-	TGTGCCACCTCCCTCGCCAGCAATCAGCCCCAGCATTTT	CATSLASNQPQHF
TRBV4-1	TRBJ1-4	-	-	TGCGCCAGCAGCCAATTTAAGGGGGGCAATGAAAAACTGTTTTTT	CASSQFKGGNEKLFF
TRBV11-1	TRBJ2-5	-	TRBD2	TGTGCCAGCAGCCCCTGGATGGAAGCGGGGGTGGAGACCCAGTACTTC	CASSPWMEAGVETQYF
TRBV19	TRBJ2-1	-	TRBD1	TGTGCCAGTAGTATAAACAGGGGTTCCTACAATGAGCAGTTCTTC	CASSINRGSYNEQFF
TRBV3-1	TRBJ1-1	-	-	TGTGCCAGCAGCCACGGGGACGGGTTCACTGAAGCTTTCTTT	CASSHGDGFTEAFF
TRBV14	TRBJ2-1	many	TRBD2	TGTGCCAGCAGCCAAGATGGGCTAGCGGGGGACCTTTACAATGAGCAGTTCTTC	CASSQDGLAGDLYNEQFF
TRBV27	TRBJ1-1	-	-	TGTGCCAGCAGTTGGGCCACGGGGATGAACACTGAAGCTTTCTTT	CASSWATGMNTEAFF
TRBV27	TRBJ1-1	few	-	TGTGCCAGCAGGGGTTCAGGGGTGACGAACACTGAAGCTTTCTTT	CASRGSGVTNTEAFF
TRBV7-6	TRBJ1-5	-	-	TGTGCCAGCAGCCTAAAAAGAGAAGATCAGCCCCAGCATTTT	CASSLKREDQPQHF
TRBV4-1	TRBJ1-2	-	-	TGCGCCAGCAGCCAAGAACCAAGGGGAGGCTATGGCTACACCTTC	CASSQEPRGGYGYTF
TRBV7-2	TRBJ1-5	-	-	TGTGTCAGCAGCCCCGCGCCCGGGCTGAGCAATCAGCCCCAGCATTTT	CVSSPAPGLSNQPQHF
TRBV19	TRBJ1-2	few	-	TGTGCCAGTTGGACACAAACCTATGGCTACACCTTC	CASWTQTYGYTF
TRBV6-5	TRBJ1-2	few	-	TGTGCCAGCAGTTACTCGAGGGGCTTTGACTATGGCTACACCTTC	CASSYSRGFDYGYTF
TRBV27	TRBJ2-1	few	-	TGTGCCAGCAGTTCCATGGGGCAGGGTAAAGGAGGCAATGAGCAGTTCTTC	CASSSMGQGKGGNEQFF
TRBV19	TRBJ2-2	-	-	TGTGCCAGTAGTATGGGGTCTGCGTGGACCTTCGGCGGGGAGCTGTTTTTT	CASSMGSAWTFGGELFF
TRBV7-6	TRBJ2-5	few	-	TGTGCCAGCAGCTTAGACCCCGAGAGAAAAGAGACCCAGTACTTC	CASSLDPERKETQYF
TRBV6-5	TRBJ1-2	-	-	TGTGCCAGCAGTACCGGGCCCCACGGTGGCTACACCTTC	CASSTGPHGGYTF
TRBV12-3/TRBV12-4	TRBJ1-5	-	TRBD1	TGTGCCAGCAGTTTAGAGGGGGCCCTTTATAGCAATCAGCCCCAGCATTTT	CASSLEGALYSNQPQHF
TRBV4-1	TRBJ1-2	few	-	TGCGCCAGCAGCCGAAGTGCATATGATGGCTACACCTTC	CASSRSAYDGYTF
TRBV20-1	TRBJ2-7	-	-	TGCAGTGCTAGAGATCTCGCCCAGACCTACGAGCAGTACTTC	CSARDLAQTYEQYF
TRBV6-2/TRBV6-3	TRBJ2-2	few	-	TGTGCCAGCGTTCCAGGGCAGGGGACCTTTACCGGGGAGCTGTTTTTT	CASVPGQGTFTGELFF
TRBV7-2	TRBJ1-2	-	-	TGTGCCAGCAGCTTAATTCCCTCGCGGAAGGGAGGAAACTATGGCTACACCTTC	CASSLIPSRKGGNYGYTF
TRBV2	TRBJ1-1	few	-	TGTGCCAGCAGTGAAGGATCAGCTACGAACACTGAAGCTTTCTTT	CASSEGSATNTEAFF
TRBV4-1	TRBJ1-1	few	TRBD1	TGCGCCAGCAGCCAAAATGGACAGGCGAACACTGAAGCTTTCTTT	CASSQNGQANTEAFF
TRBV7-3	TRBJ2-1	-	-	TGTGCCAGCAGCTTAAATCTGCGCAGGGCGAGAGGTGAGCAGTTCTTC	CASSLNLRRARGEQFF